The 15 T cell receptor beta chains below all came from one sample that was sequenced in a study of T cell changes during pregnancy in multiple sclerosis. The repertoire was sequenced with immunoSEQ multiplex PCR; TCRdb's copy has only in-frame clones and lacks some. The sample shows just under 45,000 clones, 80% to 95% of them seen only once. The material was CD4+ T cells from peripheral blood mononuclear cells, obtained in the first trimester of pregnancy. All receptors come from a female donor with multiple sclerosis, enrolled in a pregnancy study.

The chain uses TRBV19 and TRBJ2-7; TRBD2 agrees at 9 bases. The CDR3 is made up of 16 amino acids. Germline V lookup: CDR1 LNHDA, CDR2 SQIVND (reference sequence). The V gene end was trimmed by 0 bases and the J gene end by 1 base; junction bases not matched to a gene: 4. The CDR3 sequence: CASSIDHLAGSYEQYF. CDR3 coding DNA: TGTGCCAGTAGTATAGATCACCTAGCGGGATCCTACGAGCAGTACTTC.

The gene calls are TRBV6-5 and TRBJ2-7; TRBD2 matches 10 bases. V was pared by 5 bases and J by 8 bases, with 9 bases of the junction left unmatched. This CDR3 comprises 14 residues. Germline V gives CDR1 MNHEY, CDR2 SVGAGI. The CDR3 is CASSRSGTSEKQYF. The CDR3 DNA sequence: TGTGCCAGCAGTCGCTCCGGGACTAGCGAAAAGCAGTACTTC.

This chain joins TRBV14 and TRBJ1-2; 7 bases line up with TRBD1. The germline V gene has CDR1 SGHDN and CDR2 FVKESK. V lost 4 bases, J lost 5 bases, and 1 base stayed unmatched. The CDR3 loop spans 12 amino acids. The CDR3 bases are TGTGCCAGCAGCCTACAGGGGTATGGCTACACCTTC. Residues: CASSLQGYGYTF. The full variable domain, with the rest looked up from reference TRBV14 and TRBJ1-2, is EAGVTQFPSHSVIEKGQTVTLRCDPISGHDNLYWYRRVMGKEIKFLLHFVKESKQDESGMPNNRFLAERTGGTYSTLKVQPAELEDSGVYFCASSLQGYGYTFGSGTRLTVV.

The chain is built from TRBV9 and TRBJ2-7; 10 bases are a match to TRBD1. The trim removed 3 bases at V and 4 bases at J, leaving 7 bases unmatched. The CDR3 totals 15 residues. Germline values: CDR1 SGDLS, CDR2 YYNGEE. CDR3 loop: CASSAGTGAIYEQYF. The CDR3 nucleotides read TGTGCCAGCAGCGCCGGGACAGGGGCGATTTACGAGCAGTACTTC.

The chain uses TRBV4-3 and TRBJ2-7; the D gene is possibly TRBD2 (6 bases). The CDR3 length is 14 residues. Trimming removed 3 bases at V and 4 bases at J, with 13 bases between. Germline V gives CDR1 LGHNA, CDR2 YSLEER. CDR3 in DNA: TGCGCCAGCAGCCATGGCAGCGGGCGGTACGAGCAGTACTTC. This sequence encodes CASSHGSGRYEQYF.

The genes are TRBV19 and TRBJ2-7, with a weak D call TRBD1 (6 bases). The CDR3 contains 17 residues. Germline V lookup: CDR1 LNHDA, CDR2 SQIVND (reference sequence). The V and J ends lost 4 bases and 2 bases respectively, with 21 bases between them. The CDR3 reads CASSNVPDSTGAYEQYF. The CDR3 region has the DNA TGTGCCAGTAGTAACGTACCGGACAGCACAGGAGCCTACGAGCAGTACTTC.

The V call is TRBV7-6, the J call TRBJ2-1; 8 nucleotides agree with TRBD2. Germline V lookup: CDR1 SGHVS, CDR2 FNYEAQ. The CDR3 contains 15 residues. Trimming removed 1 base from V and 7 bases from J; junction bases left unmatched: 6. CDR3 amino acids: CASSLGSGKPNEQFF. The CDR3 bases are TGTGCCAGCAGCTTAGGTAGCGGGAAGCCTAATGAGCAGTTCTTC.

CDR3 DNA sequence: TGTGCCAGCAGCTTAAAGCAGGGCAACTACGAGCAGTACTTC. This codes for CASSLKQGNYEQYF. The chain combines TRBV7-8 with TRBJ2-7, with D perhaps TRBD1 (5 bases). Between the trimmed V and J ends, which lost 2 bases and 3 bases, there was a span of 11 bases. The CDR3 is 14 residues long. From germline, CDR1 is SGHVS and CDR2 FQNEAQ.

CDR3 residues: CASKLPGQYSGNTIYF. The CDR3 coding sequence is TGTGCCAGCAAACTACCCGGACAGTACTCTGGAAACACCATATATTTT. The chain joins TRBV28 to TRBJ1-3; possibly TRBD1 for D (6 bases). Germline V CDR1 and CDR2: MDHEN, SYDVKM. The CDR3 is 16 residues long. The germline V and J ends were trimmed by 7 bases and 0 bases, with 16 bases remaining between them.

In its sample, this clone was seen a few times. The V call is TRBV15, the J call TRBJ2-5, with 12 bases identical to TRBD1. After removal of 3 bases from V and 5 bases from J, the junction contained 7 bases not matched to a gene. This CDR3 region has 16 residues. Germline loops: CDR1 LNHNV, CDR2 YYDKDF (reference sequence). The CDR3, as DNA: TGTGCCACCAGCAGCCGGGACAGGGGGCGGGGGGAGACCCAGTACTTC. It codes for CATSSRDRGRGETQYF.

This clone turned up a few times. V and J are TRBV4-2 and TRBJ2-2; TRBD1 matches 9 bases. V lost 4 bases and J lost 0; bases outside the gene matches: 6. Per germline, CDR1 LGHNA and CDR2 YNFKEQ. The CDR3 is made up of 17 amino acids. The CDR3 nucleotides are TGTGCCAGCAGCCCGGGACAGGGAAATGCGAACACCGGGGAGCTGTTTTTT. Residues: CASSPGQGNANTGELFF.

V and J are TRBV19 and TRBJ2-1; D is ambiguous. The V gene's germline CDR1 is LNHDA and CDR2 SQIVND (reference sequence). With 5 bases removed from V and 5 bases from J, the gap between germline ends came to 10 bases. The CDR3 extends over 13 amino acids. This CDR3 is CASSFKSHNEQFF. The CDR3 region has the DNA TGTGCCAGTAGTTTCAAATCCCACAATGAGCAGTTCTTC.

This clone was found once. This rearrangement joins TRBV19 to TRBJ2-7; 9 nucleotides agree with TRBD1. V lost 4 bases to trimming and J lost 10 bases; unmatched junction nucleotides: 8. There are 13 residues in the CDR3. Germline V lookup: CDR1 LNHDA, CDR2 SQIVND (reference sequence). CDR3 nucleotide sequence: TGTGCCAGTAGTACCGGGACAGGGAGAAGCCAGTACTTC. Translated: CASSTGTGRSQYF.

The CDR3 reads CASRPDRVGTDTQYF. In nucleotides, the CDR3 is TGTGCCAGCAGACCGGACAGGGTCGGAACAGATACGCAGTATTTT. V usage is TRBV2 and J usage is TRBJ2-3, with 8 bases lining up with TRBD1. This CDR3 is built from 15 residues. The junction had 8 bases not matched to a gene; V was cut back by 6 bases and J by 3 bases. The germline V gene encodes CDR1 SNHLY and CDR2 FYNNEI.

The rearrangement uses TRBV7-9 and TRBJ2-3; TRBD2 agrees at 9 bases. Trimming took 1 base from V and 5 from J; bases not matched to a gene: 10. This CDR3 has 17 amino acids. The germline V gene has CDR1 SEHNR and CDR2 FQNEAQ (reference sequence). The CDR3 here is CASSLGVGLARGDTQYF. Written as DNA, the CDR3 is TGTGCCAGCAGCTTAGGGGTGGGACTAGCTAGGGGAGATACGCAGTATTTT.